The text below deals with one T cell receptor (beta chain). Its antigen remains unidentified. A multiplex PCR was run with 60 Vbeta primers and 13 Jbeta primers. Using immunoSEQ multiplex PCR, the repertoire was profiled, and TCRdb retains in-frame clones only, with some absent. Among 110,000 or so clones, over 70% were seen once, and the ten largest hold roughly 4.2%. The data derive from a study of cytomegalovirus exposure and HLA in healthy donors. Study-wide context: Among the 398 genotyped donors, just over 80% were placed in the Caucasian-associated ancestry cluster. Study-level results: In a later analysis, compared with equally common non-associated chains, HLA-associated beta chains were more expanded. When a later analysis was performed, an Asian-associated ancestry cluster reportedly had fewer N-insertions than the roughly 670-donor mean.

The CDR3 runs 15 residues. Germline V gene lookup returns CDR1 LNHDA and CDR2 SQIVND (reference sequence). V was pared by 5 bases and J by 3 bases, with 13 bases between. Sequences were obtained from PBMCs. The origin of this receptor is a middle-aged woman in good health and CMV-seropositive. The chain is built from TRBV19 and TRBJ1-4, with D possibly matching TRBD1 (6 bases). The CDR3 loop is CASSPNRVANEKLFF. CDR3 nucleotide sequence: TGTGCCAGTAGTCCCAACAGGGTGGCTAATGAAAAACTGTTTTTT.